Below are 8 T cell receptor beta chains sequenced from a single sample in a study of T cells after yellow fever vaccination. TCRdb reprocessed the 5' RACE reads via MiXCR and lists one record per CDR3 protein. The sample consists of about 230,000 distinct CDR3 sequences, approximately 6.7% of them appearing once. The sample was CD4+ T cells sorted from PBMCs, taken on the day of the yellow fever booster vaccination. The source is a man younger than 40 who received the YFV17D yellow fever vaccine.

The rearrangement joins TRBV20-1 to TRBJ2-2, with a tentative D call TRBD2 (5 bases). Deletions cut 5 bases from V and 5 bases from J, with 9 bases between. This CDR3 has 12 amino acids. The germline V gene encodes CDR1 DFQATT and CDR2 SNEGSKA (reference sequence). This chain's CDR3 is CSAPSSTGELFF. As DNA, the CDR3 is TGCAGTGCTCCTAGCTCTACCGGGGAGCTGTTTTTT.

As concerns this clonotype: The junction departs from germline at one end; a sequencing error may be responsible. The chain couples TRBV3-1 to TRBJ1-2; D gene uncertain. Per germline, CDR1 LGHDT and CDR2 YNNKEL (reference sequence). CDR3 length equals 18 residues. The CDR3 here is CASIQDPQRGSGRYGYTF. CDR3 DNA: TGTGCCAGCATCCAAGATCCCCAGCGCGGGAGTGGGAGGTATGGCTACACCTTC.

The chain uses TRBV10-3 and TRBJ2-1; D is undetermined. Germline V CDR1 and CDR2: ENHRY, SYGVKD. V gave up 0 bases and J gave up 7 bases, with 7 bases separating them. CDR3 size: 13 residues. The CDR3 protein is CAISESGKNEQFF. The CDR3 DNA is TGTGCCATCAGTGAGTCGGGAAAGAATGAGCAGTTCTTC.

V usage is TRBV12-3 or TRBV12-4 and J usage is TRBJ2-3; tentatively, D is TRBD2 (5 bases). The CDR3 covers 13 residues. Trimming pared 6 bases from V and 2 bases from J, leaving 9 bases between. CDR3 DNA sequence: TGTGCCAGCAGCCCGAGGGACACAGATACGCAGTATTTT. The encoded protein is CASSPRDTDTQYF.

This clonotype was found many times. This chain joins TRBV12-3 or TRBV12-4 and TRBJ2-7, with D perhaps matching TRBD1 (6 bases). V was trimmed by 6 bases and J by 5 bases, leaving 14 bases between them. The CDR3 totals 13 residues. As DNA, the CDR3 is TGTGCCAGCAGCCCCGGCCAGGGGCACGAGCAGTACTTC. It is translated as CASSPGQGHEQYF.

V usage is TRBV11-1 and J usage is TRBJ2-2; no clear D gene. The length of the CDR3 is 13 residues. Germline CDR1 SGHAT, CDR2 FQDESV (reference sequence). Trimming removed 3 bases from V and 6 bases from J, with 8 bases in between. The CDR3 nucleotides are TGTGCCAGCAGCTTTGTTTCCGCCGGGGAGCTGTTTTTT. Its translation is CASSFVSAGELFF.

Only a few counts were recorded for this clonotype. The chain carries TRBV11-3 and TRBJ2-2, with 8 bases identical to TRBD1. CDR3 length: 17 residues. Germline trimming cut 5 bases from V and 4 bases from J; bases unmatched to any gene: 12. From germline, CDR1 is SGHNT and CDR2 YENEEA. This CDR3 is CASSPASGQVFTGELFF. The CDR3 DNA reads as TGTGCCAGCAGCCCTGCCTCGGGACAGGTGTTCACCGGGGAGCTGTTTTTT.

This clonotype was counted a few times. The gene calls are TRBV6-5 and TRBJ2-1; the D gene is possibly TRBD1 (6 bases). CDR1 and CDR2 (germline): MNHEY, SVGAGI. The CDR3 extends over 16 amino acids. Trimming took 1 base from V and 7 from J, leaving 17 bases between them. The CDR3 DNA is TGTGCCAGCAGTTACTTGAAAACAGGGACGGGGAATGAGCAGTTCTTC. Its translation: CASSYLKTGTGNEQFF.